The source of this T cell receptor beta chain is a study of blood T cell repertoires in COVID-19. Germline CDR1 and CDR2: LGHNA and YNFKEQ. This CDR3 is 12 amino acids long. V lost 0 bases and J lost 11, with 10 bases in between. Assay: immunoSEQ multiplex PCR; the TCRdb copy retains only in-frame clones and omits some. The sample shows roughly 370,000 clones, 85% to 90% of them seen only once. The chain couples TRBV4-2 to TRBJ1-1; D might be TRBD1 (6 bases). This TCR derives from a woman between 50 and 59 years old who had recovered from COVID-19. The sequenced sample consisted of PBMCs or T cells enriched from blood (not recorded which). CDR3 protein: CASSQDLRGAFF. The CDR3 DNA reads as TGTGCCAGCAGCCAAGATCTCAGGGGTGCTTTCTTT.